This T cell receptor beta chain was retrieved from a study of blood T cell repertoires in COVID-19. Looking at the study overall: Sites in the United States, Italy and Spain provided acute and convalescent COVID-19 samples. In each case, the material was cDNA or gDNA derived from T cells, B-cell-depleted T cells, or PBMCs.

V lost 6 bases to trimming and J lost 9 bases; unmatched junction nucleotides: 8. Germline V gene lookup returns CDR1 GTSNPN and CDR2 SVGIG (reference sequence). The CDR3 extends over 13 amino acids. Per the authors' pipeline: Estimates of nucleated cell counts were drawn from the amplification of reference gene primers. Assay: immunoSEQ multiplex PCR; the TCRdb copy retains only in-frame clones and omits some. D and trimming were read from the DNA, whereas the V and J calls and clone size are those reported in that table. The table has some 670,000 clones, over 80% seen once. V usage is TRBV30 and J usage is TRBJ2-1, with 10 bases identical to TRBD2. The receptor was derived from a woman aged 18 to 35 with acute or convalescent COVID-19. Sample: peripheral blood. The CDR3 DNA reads TGTGCCTGCAGCGGGGGGGAGGTGGGTGAGCAGTTCTTC. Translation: CACSGGEVGEQFF.